This T cell receptor (beta chain) was recorded in a study of vaccination and CD4 T cells after COVID-19. Study background: Comprising six males and four females, the convalescent participants counted two Hispanic individuals among them. Each of the control cultures got a CEFX pool, an HIV-1 Nef pool, or no peptide. Study findings and constraints: Relatively small numbers of convalescent patients were studied, with no early post-infection timepoints included.

Cultured CD4+ T cell DNA was sequenced using the Oncomine TCR Beta short-read assay. One entry per CDR3 protein, called by TCRdb with MiXCR from the PCR reads. The table includes about 13,000 distinct CDR3 sequences, more than 40% detected once. Noted treatment: approximately 9-day PBMC culture with coronavirus spike peptide pools or control peptides (ViraFEST assay). From germline, CDR1 is LNHDA and CDR2 SQIVND (reference sequence). The CDR3 sequence is 14 residues long. V lost 6 bases to trimming and J lost 3 bases; unmatched junction nucleotides: 4. Only one count was recorded for this clonotype. Its target is unknown.

The genes are TRBV19 and TRBJ2-5; TRBD2 agrees at 10 bases. Sequenced material: CD4+ T cells from blood, cultured in vitro. The clonotype originates from a human donor who had recovered from COVID-19. The CDR3 sequence is CASRTLAGEETQYF. CDR3 sequence (DNA): TGTGCCAGTAGAACCCTAGCGGGAGAAGAGACCCAGTACTTC.